A selection of T cell receptor beta chains follows, all from one sample in a study of T cell changes during pregnancy in multiple sclerosis. Assay used: immunoSEQ multiplex PCR; TCRdb lists only in-frame clones, some missing. The repertoire holds about 50,000 clones, with 92% as singletons. Sample: CD4+ T cells from peripheral blood mononuclear cells, taken after pregnancy. The receptors originated from a female donor with multiple sclerosis, enrolled in a pregnancy study. CDR3s leave out the opening cysteine and the closing phenylalanine or tryptophan. The order of the fields is CDR3 length, V gene, J gene, CDR3 protein.

12	TRBV5-4	TRBJ2-7	ASSPRGQKYEQY
11	TRBV28	TRBJ2-7	ASRKSGTYEQY
13	TRBV6-5	TRBJ1-1	ASRQTGTGKNQAF
11	TRBV6-1	TRBJ2-5	ASSRDRDETQY
13	TRBV28	TRBJ2-7	ASSAYRDRVLEQY
14	TRBV27	TRBJ2-3	ASSLSSELRTDTQY
15	TRBV5-4	TRBJ2-2	ASSRKPNRVNTGELF
13	TRBV5-5	TRBJ2-2	ASSFRDTNTGELF
12	TRBV7-2	TRBJ1-5	ASDRTGGHQPQH
13	TRBV2	TRBJ2-1	ASSVVVTTYNEQF
14	TRBV21-1	TRBJ2-3	ASSKGVRHSTDTQY
11	TRBV4-1	TRBJ2-3	ASSQDLAGGPV
11	TRBV27	TRBJ1-1	ASSLSVDTEAF